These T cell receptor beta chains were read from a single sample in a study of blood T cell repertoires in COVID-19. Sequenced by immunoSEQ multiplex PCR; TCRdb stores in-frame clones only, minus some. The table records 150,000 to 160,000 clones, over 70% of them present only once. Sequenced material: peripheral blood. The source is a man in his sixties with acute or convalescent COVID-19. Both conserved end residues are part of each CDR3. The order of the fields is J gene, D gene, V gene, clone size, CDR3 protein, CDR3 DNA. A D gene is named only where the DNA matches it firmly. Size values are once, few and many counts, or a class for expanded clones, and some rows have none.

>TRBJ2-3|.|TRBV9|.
CASSASASSTDTQYF
TGTGCCAGCAGCGCCAGCGCGTCTAGCACAGATACGCAGTATTTT
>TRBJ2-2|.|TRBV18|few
CASSPRTLSTGELFF
TGTGCCAGCTCACCACGCACCCTAAGCACCGGGGAGCTGTTTTTT
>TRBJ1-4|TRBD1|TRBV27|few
CASSPQGATNEKLFF
TGTGCCAGCAGTCCGCAGGGGGCAACTAATGAAAAACTGTTTTTT
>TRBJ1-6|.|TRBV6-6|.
CASNTGNSPLHF
TGTGCCAGCAATACCGGGAATTCACCCCTCCACTTT
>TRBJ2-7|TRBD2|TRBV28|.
CASRNQETSGVPRHDEQYF
TGTGCCAGCAGAAATCAGGAGACTAGCGGGGTGCCTAGGCACGACGAGCAGTACTTC
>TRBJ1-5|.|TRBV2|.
CASRAGISQPQHF
TGTGCCAGCAGGGCAGGGATCTCCCAGCCCCAGCATTTT
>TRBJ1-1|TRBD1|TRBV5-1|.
CASSRTGRGNTEAFF
TGCGCCAGCAGTCGGACAGGGAGAGGGAACACTGAAGCTTTCTTT
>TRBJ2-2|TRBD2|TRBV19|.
CASSTLGLAGNTGELFF
TGTGCCAGTAGTACGCTGGGACTAGCGGGGAACACCGGGGAGCTGTTTTTT
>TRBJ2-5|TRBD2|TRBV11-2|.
CASSLSGGRETQYF
TGTGCCAGCAGCTTATCGGGGGGTCGGGAGACCCAGTACTTC
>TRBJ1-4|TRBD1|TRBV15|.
CATSRDRDRALEKLFF
TGTGCCACCAGCAGAGATCGGGACAGGGCCCTTGAAAAACTGTTTTTT
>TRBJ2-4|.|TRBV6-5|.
CASSYAGAENIQYF
TGTGCCAGCAGTTACGCGGGGGCCGAAAACATTCAGTACTTC
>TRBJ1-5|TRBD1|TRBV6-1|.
CASSEWTGGNQPQHF
TGTGCCAGCAGTGAATGGACAGGGGGCAATCAGCCCCAGCATTTT
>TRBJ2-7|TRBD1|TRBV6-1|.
CASSAKGSGQGASEYF
TGTGCCAGCAGTGCCAAGGGGAGCGGACAGGGGGCGTCGGAGTACTTC
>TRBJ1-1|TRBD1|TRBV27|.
CASRGRQGTEAFF
TGTGCCAGCAGGGGGCGACAGGGCACTGAAGCTTTCTTT
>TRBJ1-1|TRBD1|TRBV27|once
CASRTTSRGQPNTEAFF
TGTGCCAGCAGGACAACCTCGAGGGGACAGCCGAACACTGAAGCTTTCTTT
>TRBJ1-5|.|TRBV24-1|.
CATSDPDQPQHF
TGTGCCACCAGTGACCCGGATCAGCCCCAGCATTTT
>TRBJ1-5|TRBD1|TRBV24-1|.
CATSDLGTGPEPQHF
TGTGCCACCAGTGATTTGGGGACAGGGCCGGAGCCCCAGCATTTT
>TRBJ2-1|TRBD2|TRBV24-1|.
CATSDPSGSLDNEQFF
TGTGCCACCAGTGACCCTAGCGGGAGCCTCGACAATGAGCAGTTCTTC
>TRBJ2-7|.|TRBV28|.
CASSLPTGGQYF
TGTGCCAGCAGTCTCCCGACAGGCGGGCAGTACTTC
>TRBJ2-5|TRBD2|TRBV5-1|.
CASSRSGASGGAGQETQYF
TGCGCCAGCAGCCGCTCGGGGGCTAGCGGGGGGGCTGGCCAAGAGACCCAGTACTTC
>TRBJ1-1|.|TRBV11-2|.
CASSFGGRNTEAFF
TGTGCCAGCAGCTTTGGAGGGAGAAACACTGAAGCTTTCTTT
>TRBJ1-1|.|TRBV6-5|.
CASSWTPNTEAFF
TGTGCCAGCAGTTGGACACCAAACACTGAAGCTTTCTTT
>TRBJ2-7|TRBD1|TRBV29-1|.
CSVLPGQGAGEQYF
TGCAGCGTGCTCCCGGGACAGGGGGCAGGAGAGCAGTACTTC
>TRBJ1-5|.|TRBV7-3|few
CASSLIPQVNQPQHF
TGTGCCAGCAGCTTAATCCCCCAGGTTAATCAGCCCCAGCATTTT
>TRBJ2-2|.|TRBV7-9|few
CASSPRANTGELFF
TGTGCCAGCAGCCCCCGCGCGAACACCGGGGAGCTGTTTTTT
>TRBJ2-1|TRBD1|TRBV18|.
CASSRQGGGNEQFF
TGTGCCAGCTCCCGACAGGGGGGTGGCAATGAGCAGTTCTTC
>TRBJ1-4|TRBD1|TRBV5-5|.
CASSPWTGAQGGEKLFF
TGTGCCAGCAGCCCATGGACAGGCGCACAGGGAGGAGAAAAACTGTTTTTT
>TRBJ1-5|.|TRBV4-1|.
CASSQAAIPGGGPQHF
TGCGCCAGCAGCCAAGCCGCAATACCGGGAGGAGGGCCCCAGCATTTT
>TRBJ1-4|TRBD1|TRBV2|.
CASSQGAANEKLFF
TGTGCCAGCAGTCAGGGGGCGGCTAATGAAAAACTGTTTTTT
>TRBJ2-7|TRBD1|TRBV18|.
CASSPGTGSHEQYF
TGTGCCAGCTCACCCGGGACAGGGAGCCACGAGCAGTACTTC
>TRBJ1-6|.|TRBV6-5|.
CASTLGGSYNSPLHF
TGTGCCAGCACCCTGGGGGGCTCCTATAATTCACCCCTCCACTTT
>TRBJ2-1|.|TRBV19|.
CASSPWTVGNEQFF
TGTGCCAGTAGCCCGTGGACTGTGGGCAATGAGCAGTTCTTC
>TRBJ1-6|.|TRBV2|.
CASSEAPYNSPLHF
TGTGCCAGCAGTGAGGCTCCTTATAATTCACCCCTCCACTTT
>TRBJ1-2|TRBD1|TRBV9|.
CASSGQGPSSYGYTF
TGTGCCAGCAGCGGACAGGGTCCTAGCAGCTATGGCTACACCTTC
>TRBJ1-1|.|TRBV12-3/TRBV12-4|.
CASSLARGTEAFF
TGTGCCAGCAGTTTGGCCAGGGGAACTGAAGCTTTCTTT
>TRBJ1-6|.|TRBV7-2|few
CASSSDSNTLHF
TGTGCCAGCAGCTCGGACAGTAACACCCTCCACTTT
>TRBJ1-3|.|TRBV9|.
CASSVGSNGNTIYF
TGTGCCAGCAGCGTCGGGAGTAATGGAAACACCATATATTTT
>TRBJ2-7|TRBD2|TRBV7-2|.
CASSTQRGGFYEQYF
TGTGCCAGCAGCACCCAGCGGGGGGGCTTCTACGAGCAGTACTTC
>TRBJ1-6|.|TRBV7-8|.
CASSLVAGAGSPLHF
TGTGCCAGCAGCTTAGTAGCGGGGGCGGGATCACCCCTCCACTTT
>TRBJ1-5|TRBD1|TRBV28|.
CASSLRQGLYSNQPQHF
TGTGCCAGCAGTCTTCGACAGGGACTTTATAGCAATCAGCCCCAGCATTTT